This TCR beta chain is from a study of cytomegalovirus exposure and HLA in healthy donors. Overall study: Previous work identified 120 million or so unique TCR beta sequences from around 180 million T cells. General study points: Reports indicate that TCR beta sequences accurately predicted the HLA-A and HLA-B alleles of most subjects. The authors excluded some V segments, including TRBV6-2 and TRBV6-3, as indistinguishable.

The CDR3 runs 15 residues. Germline loops: CDR1 MRHNA, CDR2 SNTAGT. Trimming cost V 2 bases and J 4 bases, with 13 bases left between them. This clone is a singleton in its sample. Its antigen is as yet unknown. PCR used 60 Vbeta primers and 13 Jbeta primers. Original data processing: Unique TCR beta chains numbered about 72 million in a later analysis, with around 12 million shared. TCRdb's table, derived via immunoSEQ multiplex PCR, lists solely in-frame clones and lacks some. The DNA was the basis for D and trimming; V, J and clone size are from that table. The table shows fewer than 100,000 clones, with 6% to 9% occurring only once.

This TCR was sampled from a man aged 45-65 years in good health and CMV-seronegative. Specimen: PBMCs. This sequence joins TRBV6-4 and TRBJ2-3; a weak D match, TRBD2 (7 bases). CDR3 sequence reads: CASSDTGGGADTQYF. CDR3 coding DNA: TGTGCCAGCAGTGACACTGGGGGGGGCGCAGATACGCAGTATTTT.